These 28 T cell receptor beta chains were sequenced from one sample in a study of T cells in Graves' hyperthyroidism and ophthalmopathy. TCR beta CDR3 regions were amplified from RNA transcripts. Carried out on the TCR CDR3, a first-round RT-PCR used the HTBI primer set. Via MiXCR, TCRdb re-called the multiplex PCR reads, giving one row per CDR3 protein. The sample yields 730,000 or so distinct CDR3 sequences, 15% to 20% seen once. The sequencing sample was made of blood. Receptors were obtained from a woman between 50 and 59 years old with Graves' hyperthyroidism that later progressed to Graves' ophthalmopathy.

This clonotype was counted at least ten times. This chain connects TRBV2 to TRBJ1-5, with 12 bases aligning to TRBD1. The CDR3 consists of 15 residues. The germline V gene has CDR1 SNHLY and CDR2 FYNNEI. The trim removed 6 bases at V and 7 bases at J, leaving 7 bases unmatched. The CDR3 nucleotides read TGTGCCAGCAGGCTGGGACAGGGGGCGCGGCAGCCCCAGCATTTT. Amino acids: CASRLGQGARQPQHF.

The gene calls are TRBV10-3 and TRBJ2-1; the match to TRBD2 covers 16 bases. Looked up from germline, CDR1 is ENHRY and CDR2 is SYGVKD. J gave up 2 bases and V 10 bases, and 17 bases lay outside the gene matches. This CDR3 is 20 amino acids long. The CDR3 spells CATYPGGLAGGRGAYNEQFF. CDR3 nucleotide sequence: TGTGCCACCTACCCCGGGGGACTAGCGGGGGGGCGGGGGGCCTACAATGAGCAGTTCTTC.

This clonotype was seen repeatedly, ten times or more. The rearrangement joins TRBV27 to TRBJ2-7; 8 bases map to TRBD1. This CDR3 is 15 amino acids long. Germline V CDR1 and CDR2: MNHEY, SMNVEV (reference sequence). The V gene end was trimmed by 10 bases and the J gene end by 2 bases; junction bases not matched to a gene: 13. The CDR3 region has the DNA TGTGCCATCTCACAGTCTCAGGGGGCGACCTACGAGCAGTACTTC. It encodes CAISQSQGATYEQYF.

This clonotype was counted at least ten times. The chain joins TRBV5-1 to TRBJ2-2; 8 nucleotides agree with TRBD1. Germline V lookup: CDR1 SGHRS, CDR2 YFSETQ. Losses at the gene ends were 3 bases for V and 4 bases for J; bases not matched to a gene: 5. The CDR3 spans 15 residues. CDR3 residues: CASSSGQGSTGELFF. The CDR3 coding sequence is TGCGCCAGCAGCTCCGGACAGGGAAGCACCGGGGAGCTGTTTTTT.

The gene calls are TRBV5-8 and TRBJ1-1, with TRBD1 matching 7 bases. The V and J ends lost 2 bases and 5 bases, in that order; junction bases with no gene match: 9. The CDR3 consists of 15 residues. CDR1 SGHTS and CDR2 YDEGEE come from the germline V gene. CDR3 DNA: TGTGCCAGCAGCTTTGGTGGCAGGGGGAGAACTGAAGCTTTCTTT. Translated: CASSFGGRGRTEAFF.

The chain is built from TRBV25-1 and TRBJ1-2; D possibly corresponds to TRBD1 (5 bases). V shed 4 bases and J shed 8 bases, with 11 bases lying between them. The CDR3 extends over 12 amino acids. Germline lookup yields CDR1 MGHDK and CDR2 SYGVNS. CDR3 in amino acids: CASSVDGGGYTF. As DNA, the CDR3 is TGTGCCAGCAGTGTAGACGGGGGAGGCTACACCTTC.

This clonotype came up many times. The rearrangement uses TRBV30 and TRBJ2-7, with 12 bases aligning to TRBD1. From germline, CDR1 is GTSNPN and CDR2 SVGIG (reference sequence). The CDR3 consists of 14 residues. V shed 1 base, J shed 5 bases, and the junction held 3 bases outside the gene matches. The CDR3 sequence: CAWSGDRGLNEQYF. The CDR3 nucleotides read TGTGCCTGGAGTGGGGACAGGGGGCTGAACGAGCAGTACTTC. Complete variable domain (other parts from reference TRBV30 and TRBJ2-7): SQTIHQWPATLVQPVGSPLSLECTVEGTSNPNLYWYRQAAGRGLQLLFYSVGIGQISSEVPQNLSASRPQDRQFILSSKKLLLSDSGFYLCAWSGDRGLNEQYFGPGTRLTVT.

This clonotype was seen repeatedly, ten times or more. The chain is built from TRBV3-1 and TRBJ2-1, with 11 nucleotides matching TRBD1. With 6 bases clipped from V and 7 bases from J, the junction kept 8 bases outside the gene matches. CDR3 length: 15 residues. In germline, CDR1 is LGHDT, CDR2 YNNKEL (reference sequence). The CDR3 coding sequence is TGTGCCAGCAGACGCACCGGGACAGGGGGGAATGAGCAGTTCTTC. Translated, it gives CASRRTGTGGNEQFF.

This clonotype was detected many times. The chain has TRBV5-1 and TRBJ2-1; 9 positions match TRBD1. Germline trimming cut 4 bases from V and 4 bases from J; bases unmatched to any gene: 6. CDR1 and CDR2 (germline): SGHRS, YFSETQ. The CDR3 length is 15 residues. DNA for the CDR3: TGCGCCAGCAGCCCCCGGGACAGGGATTACAATGAGCAGTTCTTC. It translates to CASSPRDRDYNEQFF.

The V and J genes are TRBV6-1 and TRBJ2-6, with D hard to call. Germline values: CDR1 MNHNS, CDR2 SASEGT. Trimming removed 1 base from V and 3 bases from J, with 7 bases in between. The CDR3 runs to 15 residues. The CDR3 DNA follows: TGTGCCAGCAGTGAAGAACGGAATGGGGCCAACGTCCTGACTTTC. This sequence encodes CASSEERNGANVLTF.

This clonotype has ten or more counts. The CDR3 DNA is TGTGCCAGCAGCTTGGCCGGGGGGTATAGCAATCAGCCCCAGCATTTT. It specifies CASSLAGGYSNQPQHF. The V gene is TRBV5-6, the J gene TRBJ1-5; tentative D call: TRBD1 (5 bases). Germline CDR1 and CDR2: SGHDT and YYEEEE. The V and J ends lost 0 bases and 0 bases respectively, with 10 bases between them. The CDR3 length is 16 residues.

V usage is TRBV10-3 and J usage is TRBJ1-2; D call uncertain. Germline V CDR1 and CDR2: ENHRY, SYGVKD. This CDR3 region has 14 residues. Between the trimmed V and J ends, which lost 11 bases and 4 bases, there was a span of 20 bases. DNA of the CDR3: TGTGCCTCCCGCGGGGAGGATATTAGCTATGGCTACACCTTC. Amino acid sequence: CASRGEDISYGYTF.

The V gene is TRBV6-6, the J gene TRBJ2-1; D uncertain. This CDR3 contains 14 residues. The germline V gene encodes CDR1 MNHNY and CDR2 SVGAGI (reference sequence). V was clipped by 0 bases and J by 8 bases, with 11 bases between them. In nucleotides, the CDR3 is TGTGCCAGCAGTTACTCGGAAACGAGCTATGAGCAGTTCTTC. It codes for CASSYSETSYEQFF.

The chain joins TRBV19 to TRBJ1-6; 8 nucleotides align to TRBD1. J lost 7 bases, V lost 6 bases, and 14 bases had no gene match. Germline V CDR1 and CDR2: LNHDA, SQIVND (reference sequence). The CDR3 has 17 amino acids. The CDR3, as DNA: TGTGCCAGTAGGGACAGGGAAAAGGGCTCCGGGAATTCACCCCTCCACTTT. It translates to CASRDREKGSGNSPLHF.

V usage is TRBV18 and J usage is TRBJ1-1; 11 bases map to TRBD1. CDR3 size: 14 residues. The trim removed 5 bases at V and 3 bases at J, leaving 2 bases unmatched. The germline gives CDR1 KGHSH, CDR2 LQKENI. Written as DNA, the CDR3 is TGTGCCAGCTCAGGGACAGGGGGAGACACTGAAGCTTTCTTT. It codes for CASSGTGGDTEAFF.

In its sample, this clonotype was seen many times. The rearrangement links TRBV3-1 to TRBJ1-6; D unresolved. V lost 0 bases and J lost 7, with 7 bases in between. The V gene's germline CDR1 is LGHDT and CDR2 YNNKEL (reference sequence). The CDR3 loop spans 14 amino acids. The DNA for the CDR3 is TGTGCCAGCAGCCAAGATGCGCGGAATTCACCCCTCCACTTT. Translated: CASSQDARNSPLHF.

This clonotype has at least ten counts. The rearrangement links TRBV7-2 to TRBJ2-7; the match to TRBD2 covers 10 bases. This CDR3 is 15 amino acids long. Germline CDR1 SGHTA, CDR2 FQGNSA. The trim removed 5 bases at V and 2 bases at J, leaving 6 bases unmatched. The CDR3 bases are TGTGCCAGCAGCGCCGGACTAGCGGTGACCTACGAGCAGTACTTC. It translates to CASSAGLAVTYEQYF.

The V and J genes are TRBV15 and TRBJ1-2, with TRBD1 as a possible D gene (6 bases). Per germline, CDR1 LNHNV and CDR2 YYDKDF (reference sequence). The CDR3 has 14 residues. V was shortened by 3 bases and J by 4 bases, with 12 bases between the two germline ends. Here the CDR3 DNA reads TGTGCCACCAGCAGCTTCAGGGGTGGCTATGGCTACACCTTC. Amino acid sequence: CATSSFRGGYGYTF. Looking up the rest from reference TRBV15 and TRBJ1-2 gives the full variable domain: DAMVIQNPRYQVTQFGKPVTLSCSQTLNHNVMYWYQQKSSQAPKLLFHYYDKDFNNEADTPDNFQSRRPNTSFCFLDIRSPGLGDTAMYLCATSSFRGGYGYTFGSGTRLTVV.

On this clonotype: A read error may be the cause here, since a much bigger clone is one base away. This rearrangement joins TRBV7-9 to TRBJ2-1; D perhaps matches TRBD1 (6 bases). Germline CDR1 and CDR2: SEHNR and FQNEAQ (reference sequence). The CDR3 contains 15 residues. The CDR3 is CASSLTTGFHNGQFF. Written as DNA, the CDR3 is TGTGCCAGCAGCTTAACAACAGGGTTCCACAATGGGCAGTTCTTC.

The chain joins TRBV6-1 to TRBJ2-1; possibly TRBD1 for D (5 bases). Germline lookup yields CDR1 MNHNS and CDR2 SASEGT. There are 13 residues in the CDR3. V lost 6 bases and J lost 4, with 10 bases in between. The CDR3 bases are TGTGCCAGCAGCAAGACAGCTTACAATGAGCAGTTCTTC. Translated, it gives CASSKTAYNEQFF.

In its sample, this clonotype was seen many times. The gene calls are TRBV11-2 and TRBJ1-1; the D is unclear. V shed 3 bases and J shed 1 base, with 6 bases lying between them. The CDR3 extends over 13 amino acids. Germline V gene sequence: CDR1 SGHAT, CDR2 FQNNGV. The DNA of the CDR3 is TGTGCCAGCAGCTTGGGCACGAACACTGAAGCTTTCTTT. Encoded protein: CASSLGTNTEAFF.

This clonotype was recorded a few times. The conserved phenylalanine or tryptophan normally closing the CDR3 is absent here, so this likely arose from a read error. The J gene is TRBJ1-1, the V gene TRBV5-1; no definite D call. V lost 4 bases to trimming and J lost 0 bases, with 13 bases between them. CDR1 is SGHRS, CDR2 YFSETQ, per germline. This CDR3 is 15 amino acids long. The CDR3 nucleotides are TGCGCCAGCAGCCCCTGGACGGAAATGAACACTGAAGCTTTCCTT. Translated: CASSPWTEMNTEAFL.

The chain links TRBV5-1 to TRBJ1-1, with 12 bases identical to TRBD1. V dropped 0 bases and J dropped 4; count of bases not matched to a gene: 7. Germline loops: CDR1 SGHRS, CDR2 YFSETQ. The CDR3 runs to 17 residues. CDR3 region: CASSLGDRGRTGTEAFF. CDR3 DNA: TGCGCCAGCAGCTTGGGGGACAGGGGGCGCACGGGCACTGAAGCTTTCTTT. Full variable domain (missing parts from reference TRBV5-1 and TRBJ1-1): KAGVTQTPRYLIKTRGQQVTLSCSPISGHRSVSWYQQTPGQGLQFLFEYFSETQRNKGNFPGRFSGRQFSNSRSEMNVSTLELGDSALYLCASSLGDRGRTGTEAFFGQGTRLTVV.

This clonotype was seen many times. The chain couples TRBV20-1 to TRBJ2-7; TRBD1 agrees at 7 bases. This CDR3 is built from 14 residues. Unmatched junction bases numbered 5, after V lost 1 base and J lost 2 bases. Germline V gene data show CDR1 as DFQATT and CDR2 as SNEGSKA (reference sequence). CDR3 sequence: CSARVQGKTYEQYF. As DNA, the CDR3 is TGCAGTGCTAGAGTACAGGGGAAGACCTACGAGCAGTACTTC.

At least ten counts were recorded for this clonotype. The chain combines TRBV12-3 or TRBV12-4 with TRBJ2-4; D remains ambiguous. The CDR3 runs to 13 residues. The V and J ends lost 6 bases and 4 bases respectively, with 10 bases between them. The CDR3 DNA reads TGTGCCAGCAGCCGGACGGAGAAAAACATTCAGTACTTC. This translates into CASSRTEKNIQYF.

This chain links TRBV2 with TRBJ1-2; no reliable D call. Trimming left V 3 bases short and J 3 bases short, with 11 bases between. The CDR3 runs to 14 residues. Germline CDR1 SNHLY, CDR2 FYNNEI. CDR3 region: CASSEGRLYYGYTF. The CDR3 region has the DNA TGTGCCAGCAGTGAGGGTAGACTCTACTATGGCTACACCTTC.

V and J are TRBV7-2 and TRBJ2-1; TRBD2 agrees at 12 bases. Germline CDR1 SGHTA, CDR2 FQGNSA. The CDR3 loop spans 18 amino acids. The V segment lost 0 bases and the J segment 2 bases; nucleotides outside the gene matches: 5. CDR3 residues: CASSLAVSSGGAYNEQFF. The CDR3 nucleotides are TGTGCCAGCAGCTTAGCGGTATCTAGCGGGGGGGCCTACAATGAGCAGTTCTTC.

This clonotype was picked up many times. V and J are TRBV20-1 and TRBJ2-5, with 7 bases matching TRBD2. With V trimmed by 3 bases and J by 4 bases, 11 bases remained unmatched. There are 15 residues in the CDR3. Germline CDR1 DFQATT, CDR2 SNEGSKA (reference sequence). CDR3 nucleotide sequence: TGCAGTGCTAGGCGAGCGGGATGGGTTGGAGAGACCCAGTACTTC. Residues: CSARRAGWVGETQYF.